The 6 T cell receptor beta chains presented below share a single source sample, sequenced in a study of blood T cells in healthy people across ages. Alongside a J-beta primer mix, a sample-barcoded 5' primer served in a second PCR lasting 7 to 11 cycles. TCRdb redid the calling of the 5' RACE reads with MiXCR, one entry per CDR3 protein. The data show hundreds of thousands of distinct CDR3 sequences, around 50% seen once. Source material: blood. All receptors come from a man in his forties in good health.

The rearrangement uses TRBV25-1 and TRBJ2-7, with D possibly being TRBD1 (5 bases). The DNA end is more similar to TRBJ2-5, so the J call may be wrong. Per the germline V gene, CDR1 is MGHDK and CDR2 is SYGVNS. The CDR3 consists of 15 residues. As DNA, the CDR3 is TGTGCCAGCAGTGAACAGGGCCCCCTGCAAGAGACCCAGTACTTC. This gives the protein CASSEQGPLQETQYF.

This chain links TRBV2 with TRBJ2-3; 8 nucleotides agree with TRBD2. This CDR3 region has 14 residues. With 7 bases clipped from V and 2 bases from J, the junction kept 5 bases outside the gene matches. In germline, CDR1 is SNHLY, CDR2 FYNNEI. CDR3 bases: TGTGCCAGCATGATAGCGGGACTCACAGATACGCAGTATTTT. This gives the protein CASMIAGLTDTQYF.

Of note for this clonotype: One end of the junction does not line up with germline, which may come from a read error. This sequence joins TRBV15 and TRBJ1-2, with D tentatively TRBD1 (5 bases). This CDR3 is 13 amino acids long. The germline gives CDR1 LNHNV, CDR2 YYDKDF (reference sequence). The CDR3 DNA is TGTGCTACCAGCAGGAGGCAGGGTTATGGCTACACCTTC. It yields the protein CATSRRQGYGYTF.

This clonotype was seen a handful of times. The chain recombines TRBV5-6 with TRBJ2-4, with TRBD2 as a possible D gene (5 bases). The germline V and J ends were trimmed by 3 bases and 11 bases, with 9 bases remaining between them. CDR1 is SGHDT and CDR2 is YYEEEE in the germline V gene. This CDR3 is 11 amino acids long. DNA of the CDR3: TGTGCCAGCAGCTCTCGGGAAGTTCAGTACTTC. Translating it yields CASSSREVQYF.

The chain is built from TRBV7-9 and TRBJ2-3, with TRBD2 matching over 7 bases. The CDR3 spans 13 residues. Germline CDR1 is SEHNR and CDR2 is FQNEAQ (reference sequence). Trimming removed 7 bases from V and 4 bases from J; junction bases left unmatched: 5. CDR3 residues: CASTGLGADTQYF. CDR3 bases: TGTGCCAGCACCGGACTAGGGGCAGATACGCAGTATTTT.

The gene calls are TRBV7-2 and TRBJ1-5, with 10 nucleotides matching TRBD1. Germline assignment: CDR1 SGHTA and CDR2 FQGNSA. The CDR3 is made up of 15 amino acids. J was trimmed by 5 bases and V by 4 bases; bases with no gene match: 5. In DNA form, the CDR3 reads TGTGCCAGCAGCTCGACAGGGGGCCGGGATCAGCCCCAGCATTTT. Protein: CASSSTGGRDQPQHF.